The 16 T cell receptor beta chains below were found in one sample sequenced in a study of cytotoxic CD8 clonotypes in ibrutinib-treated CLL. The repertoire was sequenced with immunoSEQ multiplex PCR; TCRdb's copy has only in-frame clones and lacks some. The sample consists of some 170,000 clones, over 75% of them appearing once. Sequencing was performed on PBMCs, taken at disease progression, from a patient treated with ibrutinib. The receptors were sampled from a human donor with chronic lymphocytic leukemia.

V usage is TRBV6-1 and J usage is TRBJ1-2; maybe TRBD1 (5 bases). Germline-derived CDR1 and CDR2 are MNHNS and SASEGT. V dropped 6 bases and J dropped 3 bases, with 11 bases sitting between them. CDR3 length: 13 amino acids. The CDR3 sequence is CASSQGPDYGYTF. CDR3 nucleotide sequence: TGTGCCAGCAGCCAGGGACCCGACTATGGCTACACCTTC.

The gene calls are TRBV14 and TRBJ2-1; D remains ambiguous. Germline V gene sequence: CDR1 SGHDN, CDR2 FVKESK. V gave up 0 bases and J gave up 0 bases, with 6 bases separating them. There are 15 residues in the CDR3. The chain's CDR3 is CASSQDIGSYNEQFF. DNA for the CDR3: TGTGCCAGCAGCCAAGATATTGGCTCCTACAATGAGCAGTTCTTC.

The DNA for the CDR3 is TGCAGCGTCGGGGACCTCTATGGCTACACCTTC. Its translation is CSVGDLYGYTF. The chain couples TRBV29-1 to TRBJ1-2; possibly TRBD1 for D (5 bases). The ends were cut back, 6 bases at V and 4 bases at J, with 9 bases in the middle. Germline V gene data show CDR1 as SQVTM and CDR2 as ANQGSEA. There are 11 residues in the CDR3.

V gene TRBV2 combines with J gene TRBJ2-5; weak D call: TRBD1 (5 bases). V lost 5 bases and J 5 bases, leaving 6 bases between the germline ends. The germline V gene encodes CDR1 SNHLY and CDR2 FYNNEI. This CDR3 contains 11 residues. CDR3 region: CASSKGETQYF. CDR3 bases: TGTGCCAGCAGTAAGGGGGAGACCCAGTACTTC.

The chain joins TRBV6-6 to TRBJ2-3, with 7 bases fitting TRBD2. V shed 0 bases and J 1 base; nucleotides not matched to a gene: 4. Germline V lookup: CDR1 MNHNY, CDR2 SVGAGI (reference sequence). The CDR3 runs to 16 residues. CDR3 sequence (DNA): TGTGCCAGCAGTTACTCGGCTAGCGGACGCACAGATACGCAGTATTTT. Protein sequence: CASSYSASGRTDTQYF.

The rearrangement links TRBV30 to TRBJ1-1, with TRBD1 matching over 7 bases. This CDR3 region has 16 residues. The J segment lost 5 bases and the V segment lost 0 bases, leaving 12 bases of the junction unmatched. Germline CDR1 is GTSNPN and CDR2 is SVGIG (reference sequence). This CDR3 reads CAWSVPKGRGGTEAFF. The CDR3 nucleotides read TGTGCCTGGAGTGTTCCAAAGGGCAGGGGGGGGACTGAAGCTTTCTTT. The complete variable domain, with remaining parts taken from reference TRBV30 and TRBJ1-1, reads SQTIHQWPATLVQPVGSPLSLECTVEGTSNPNLYWYRQAAGRGLQLLFYSVGIGQISSEVPQNLSASRPQDRQFILSSKKLLLSDSGFYLCAWSVPKGRGGTEAFFGQGTRLTVV.

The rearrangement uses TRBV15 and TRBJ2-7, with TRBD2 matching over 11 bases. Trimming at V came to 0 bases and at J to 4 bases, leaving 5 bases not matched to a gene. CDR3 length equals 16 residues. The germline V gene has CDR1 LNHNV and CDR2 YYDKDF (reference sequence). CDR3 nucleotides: TGTGCCACCAGCAGAGAAAGACTAGCGGGATCTTACGAGCAGTACTTC. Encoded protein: CATSRERLAGSYEQYF.

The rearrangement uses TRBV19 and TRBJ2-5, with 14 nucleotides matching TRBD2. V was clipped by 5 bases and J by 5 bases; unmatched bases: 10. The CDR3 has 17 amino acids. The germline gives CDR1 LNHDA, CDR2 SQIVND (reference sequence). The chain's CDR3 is CASSVGTSGSTSETQYF. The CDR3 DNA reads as TGTGCCAGTAGTGTCGGGACTAGCGGGAGTACATCGGAGACCCAGTACTTC.

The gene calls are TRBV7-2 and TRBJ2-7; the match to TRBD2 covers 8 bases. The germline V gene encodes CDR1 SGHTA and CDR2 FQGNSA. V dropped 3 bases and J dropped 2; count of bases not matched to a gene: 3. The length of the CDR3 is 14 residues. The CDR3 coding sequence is TGTGCCAGCAGCTTGTTAGCGGGAACCTACGAGCAGTACTTC. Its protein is CASSLLAGTYEQYF.

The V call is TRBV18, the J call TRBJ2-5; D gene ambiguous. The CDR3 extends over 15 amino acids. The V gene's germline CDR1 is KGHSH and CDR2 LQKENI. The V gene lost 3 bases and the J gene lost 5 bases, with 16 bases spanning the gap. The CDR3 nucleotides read TGTGCCAGCTCACCGCCAGGTTCCGGCAGGGAGACCCAGTACTTC. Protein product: CASSPPGSGRETQYF.

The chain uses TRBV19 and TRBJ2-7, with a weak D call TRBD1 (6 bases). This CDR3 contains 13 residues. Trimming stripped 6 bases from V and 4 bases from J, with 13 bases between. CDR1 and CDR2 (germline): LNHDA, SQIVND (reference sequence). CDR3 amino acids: CASRMNQGYEQYF. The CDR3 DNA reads TGTGCCAGTAGGATGAACCAGGGGTACGAGCAGTACTTC.

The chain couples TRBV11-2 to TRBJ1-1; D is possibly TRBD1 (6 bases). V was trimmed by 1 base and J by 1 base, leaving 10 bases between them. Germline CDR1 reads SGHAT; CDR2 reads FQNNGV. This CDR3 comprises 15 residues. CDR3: CASSLARGRNTEAFF. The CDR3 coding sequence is TGTGCCAGCAGCTTAGCCAGGGGCCGGAACACTGAAGCTTTCTTT.

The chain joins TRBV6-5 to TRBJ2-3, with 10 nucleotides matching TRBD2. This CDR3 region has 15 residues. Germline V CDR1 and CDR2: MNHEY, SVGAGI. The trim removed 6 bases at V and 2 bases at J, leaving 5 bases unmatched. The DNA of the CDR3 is TGTGCCAGCAGCCAAGCGGGAGGGTACACAGATACGCAGTATTTT. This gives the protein CASSQAGGYTDTQYF.

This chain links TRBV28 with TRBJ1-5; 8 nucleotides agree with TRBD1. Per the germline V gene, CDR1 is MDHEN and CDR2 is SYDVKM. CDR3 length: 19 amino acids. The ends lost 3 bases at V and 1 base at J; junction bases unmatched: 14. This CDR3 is CASSLPPGGARWSNQPQHF. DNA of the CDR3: TGTGCCAGCAGTTTGCCCCCAGGGGGCGCAAGGTGGAGCAATCAGCCCCAGCATTTT.

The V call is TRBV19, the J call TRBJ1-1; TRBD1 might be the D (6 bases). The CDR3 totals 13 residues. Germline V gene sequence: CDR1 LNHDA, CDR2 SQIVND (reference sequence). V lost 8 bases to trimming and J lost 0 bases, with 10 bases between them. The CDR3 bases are TGTGCCAGTGAGGGGGGTCTGAACACTGAAGCTTTCTTT. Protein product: CASEGGLNTEAFF. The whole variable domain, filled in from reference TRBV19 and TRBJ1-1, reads DGGITQSPKYLFRKEGQNVTLSCEQNLNHDAMYWYRQDPGQGLRLIYYSQIVNDFQKGDIAEGYSVSREKKESFPLTVTSAQKNPTAFYLCASEGGLNTEAFFGQGTRLTVV.

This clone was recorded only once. The CDR3, as DNA: TGTGCCAGCAGCCCTAAGGACAGGATATCCTACAATGAGCAGTTCTTC. It translates to CASSPKDRISYNEQFF. V is TRBV7-6 and J is TRBJ2-1; TRBD1 matches at 7 bases. This CDR3 spans 16 amino acids. J was trimmed by 1 base and V by 5 bases; bases with no gene match: 8. Germline V gives CDR1 SGHVS, CDR2 FNYEAQ.